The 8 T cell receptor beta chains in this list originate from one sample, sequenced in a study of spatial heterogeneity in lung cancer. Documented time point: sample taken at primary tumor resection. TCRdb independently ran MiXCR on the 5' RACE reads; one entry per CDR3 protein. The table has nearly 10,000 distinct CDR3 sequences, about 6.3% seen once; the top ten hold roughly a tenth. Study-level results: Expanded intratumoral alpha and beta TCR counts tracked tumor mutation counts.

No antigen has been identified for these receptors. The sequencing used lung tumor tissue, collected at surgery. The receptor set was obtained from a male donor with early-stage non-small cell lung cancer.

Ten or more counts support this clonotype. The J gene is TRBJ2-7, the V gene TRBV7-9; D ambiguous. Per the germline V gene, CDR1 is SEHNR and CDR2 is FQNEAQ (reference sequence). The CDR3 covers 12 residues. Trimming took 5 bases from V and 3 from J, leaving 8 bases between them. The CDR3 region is CASSPPSYEQYF. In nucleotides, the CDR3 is TGTGCCAGCAGCCCCCCGAGCTACGAGCAGTACTTC. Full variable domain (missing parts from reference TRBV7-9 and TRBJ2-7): DTGVSQNPRHKITKRGQNVTFRCDPISEHNRLYWYRQTLGQGPEFLTYFQNEAQLEKSRLLSDRFSAERPKGSFSTLEIQRTEQGDSAMYLCASSPPSYEQYFGPGTRLTVT.

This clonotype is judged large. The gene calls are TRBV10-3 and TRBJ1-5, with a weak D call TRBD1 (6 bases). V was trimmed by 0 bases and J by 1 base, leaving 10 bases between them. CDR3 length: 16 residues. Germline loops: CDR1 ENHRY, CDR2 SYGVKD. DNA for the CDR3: TGTGCCATCAGTGAGTCGGGGGCAGGGAGCAATCAGCCCCAGCATTTT. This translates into CAISESGAGSNQPQHF.

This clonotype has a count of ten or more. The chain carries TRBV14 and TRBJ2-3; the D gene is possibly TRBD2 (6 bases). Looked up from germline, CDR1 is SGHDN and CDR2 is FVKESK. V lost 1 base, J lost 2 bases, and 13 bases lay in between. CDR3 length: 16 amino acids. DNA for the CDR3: TGTGCCAGCAGCCAAGGAGGCGGGACCATCACAGATACGCAGTATTTT. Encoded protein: CASSQGGGTITDTQYF.

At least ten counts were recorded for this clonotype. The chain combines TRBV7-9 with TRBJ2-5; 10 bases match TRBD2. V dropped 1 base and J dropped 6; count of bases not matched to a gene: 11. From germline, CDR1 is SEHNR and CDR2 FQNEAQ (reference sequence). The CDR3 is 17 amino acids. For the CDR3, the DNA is TGTGCCAGCAGCTTAGTCCCTCTAGCGGGAGCCGGAAAGACCCAGTACTTC. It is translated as CASSLVPLAGAGKTQYF.

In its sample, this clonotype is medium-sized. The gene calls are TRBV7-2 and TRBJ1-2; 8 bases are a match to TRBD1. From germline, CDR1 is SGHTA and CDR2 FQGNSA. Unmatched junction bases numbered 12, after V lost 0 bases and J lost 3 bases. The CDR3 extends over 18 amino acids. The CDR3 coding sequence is TGTGCCAGCAGCTTAGCGCGCATGGCAGGGGGCGTCGACTATGGCTACACCTTC. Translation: CASSLARMAGGVDYGYTF.

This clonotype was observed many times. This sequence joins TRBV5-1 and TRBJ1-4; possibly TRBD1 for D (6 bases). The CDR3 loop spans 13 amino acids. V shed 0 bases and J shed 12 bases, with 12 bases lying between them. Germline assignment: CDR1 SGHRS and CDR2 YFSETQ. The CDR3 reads CASSLVARGQLFF. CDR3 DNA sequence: TGCGCCAGCAGCTTGGTAGCTCGGGGGCAACTGTTTTTT. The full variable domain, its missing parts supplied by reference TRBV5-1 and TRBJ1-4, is KAGVTQTPRYLIKTRGQQVTLSCSPISGHRSVSWYQQTPGQGLQFLFEYFSETQRNKGNFPGRFSGRQFSNSRSEMNVSTLELGDSALYLCASSLVARGQLFFGSGTQLSVL.

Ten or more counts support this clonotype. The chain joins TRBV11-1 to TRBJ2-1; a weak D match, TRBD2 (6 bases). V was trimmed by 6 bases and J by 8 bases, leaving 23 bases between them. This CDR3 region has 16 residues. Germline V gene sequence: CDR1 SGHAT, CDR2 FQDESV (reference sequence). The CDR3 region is CASSPVRRGRGDEQFF. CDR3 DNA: TGTGCCAGCAGTCCCGTAAGGAGGGGACGTGGGGATGAGCAGTTCTTC. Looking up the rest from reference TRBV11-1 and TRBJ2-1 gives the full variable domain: EAEVAQSPRYKITEKSQAVAFWCDPISGHATLYWYRQILGQGPELLVQFQDESVVDDSQLPKDRFSAERLKGVDSTLKIQPAELGDSAMYLCASSPVRRGRGDEQFFGPGTRLTVL.

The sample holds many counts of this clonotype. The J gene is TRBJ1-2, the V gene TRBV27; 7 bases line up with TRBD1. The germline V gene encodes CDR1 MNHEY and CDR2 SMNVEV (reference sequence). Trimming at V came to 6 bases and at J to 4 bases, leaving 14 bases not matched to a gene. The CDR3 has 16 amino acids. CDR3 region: CASSRDSRILFYGYTF. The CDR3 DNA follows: TGTGCCAGCAGCAGGGACAGCCGCATACTCTTCTATGGCTACACCTTC.